Shown below are 26 T cell receptor beta chains from a single sample sequenced in a study of cytomegalovirus exposure and HLA in healthy donors. Amplification used 60 Vbeta primers and 13 Jbeta primers. TCRdb keeps only in-frame clones here, not all; method: immunoSEQ multiplex PCR. This sample's table reports 35,000 to 45,000 clones. The sequencing input was PBMCs. These receptors all come from a male donor in good health and CMV-seronegative.

This rearrangement joins TRBV19 to TRBJ2-7; TRBD2 matches 12 bases. Losses at the gene ends were 7 bases for V and 6 bases for J; bases not matched to a gene: 1. The CDR3 covers 12 residues. Germline V CDR1 and CDR2: LNHDA, SQIVND (reference sequence). CDR3 DNA sequence: TGTGCCAGTATGGGACTAGCGGGCGAGCAGTACTTC. Encoded protein: CASMGLAGEQYF.

This chain joins TRBV7-2 and TRBJ1-1, with D unresolved. CDR1 is SGHTA, CDR2 FQGNSA, per germline. Trimming shortened V by 4 bases and J by 0 bases, and 3 bases separated the two germline ends. The CDR3 totals 12 residues. The CDR3 here is CASSYLNTEAFF. In DNA form, the CDR3 reads TGTGCCAGCAGCTACTTGAACACTGAAGCTTTCTTT.

The chain carries TRBV19 and TRBJ1-4; D is possibly TRBD1 (6 bases). Germline V gene data show CDR1 as LNHDA and CDR2 as SQIVND (reference sequence). The CDR3 is 16 residues long. V was trimmed by 6 bases and J by 0 bases, leaving 14 bases between them. CDR3 sequence (DNA): TGTGCCAGTAGAACGACAGGTATCACAACTAATGAAAAACTGTTTTTT. Encoded protein: CASRTTGITTNEKLFF.

The V and J genes are TRBV6-6 and TRBJ2-2; 9 nucleotides line up with TRBD1. The CDR3 is 16 residues long. CDR1 and CDR2 from the germline V gene are MNHNY and SVGAGI (reference sequence). The trim removed 2 bases at V and 7 bases at J, leaving 8 bases unmatched. CDR3 in DNA: TGTGCCAGCAGTTACGTGGGACAGGGACTTGGCGGGGAGCTGTTTTTT. It codes for CASSYVGQGLGGELFF.

In nucleotides, the CDR3 is TGTGCCAGTAGTATAGGGACAGGCCGAACCTACGAGCAGTACTTC. It is translated as CASSIGTGRTYEQYF. The V call is TRBV19, the J call TRBJ2-7; TRBD1 aligns across 7 bases. The CDR3 has 15 residues. V was pared by 1 base and J by 2 bases, with 5 bases of the junction left unmatched. Per germline, CDR1 LNHDA and CDR2 SQIVND (reference sequence).

The rearrangement uses TRBV7-9 and TRBJ2-7; D is unresolved. The germline V gene encodes CDR1 SEHNR and CDR2 FQNEAQ (reference sequence). Trimming pared 7 bases from V and 2 bases from J, leaving 15 bases between. The CDR3 totals 14 residues. CDR3 nucleotide sequence: TGTGCCAGCACCTCGGAACAGAAGCCCTACGAGCAGTACTTC. This sequence encodes CASTSEQKPYEQYF.

The rearrangement links TRBV11-2 to TRBJ2-2, with TRBD2 matching 7 bases. The CDR3 is 17 amino acids. The germline CDR1 and CDR2 sequences are SGHAT and FQNNGV. Losses at the gene ends were 5 bases for V and 2 bases for J; bases not matched to a gene: 11. The CDR3 nucleotides are TGTGCCAGCAGCCCCTTCCCTAGCGGCATTAACACCGGGGAGCTGTTTTTT. Translation: CASSPFPSGINTGELFF.

This chain connects TRBV7-3 to TRBJ2-1; the match to TRBD2 covers 13 bases. The junction had 6 bases not matched to a gene; V was cut back by 5 bases and J by 8 bases. This CDR3 has 15 residues. Germline CDR1 is SGHTA and CDR2 is FQGTGA. Written as DNA, the CDR3 is TGTGCCAGCAGCACAACTAGCGGGGGGGCCCATGAGCAGTTCTTC. It yields the protein CASSTTSGGAHEQFF.

The chain combines TRBV7-2 with TRBJ1-5; 8 bases are a match to TRBD1. V shed 1 base, J shed 6 bases, and the junction held 11 bases outside the gene matches. The CDR3 extends over 17 amino acids. Germline-derived CDR1 and CDR2 are SGHTA and FQGNSA. The chain's CDR3 is CASSLDEVADRVQPQHF. CDR3 DNA sequence: TGTGCCAGCAGCTTAGATGAAGTTGCGGACAGGGTTCAGCCCCAGCATTTT.

The chain uses TRBV5-6 and TRBJ1-1; unclear D gene. CDR3 size: 14 residues. Per germline, CDR1 SGHDT and CDR2 YYEEEE. V shed 2 bases and J shed 0 bases, with 8 bases lying between them. The DNA for the CDR3 is TGTGCCAGCAGCTTTACACCGATGAACACTGAAGCTTTCTTT. Translated: CASSFTPMNTEAFF.

CDR3 sequence reads: CASSRPGSGFYEQYF. In DNA form, the CDR3 reads TGTGCCAGCAGCCGTCCGGGGTCCGGGTTTTACGAGCAGTACTTC. The rearrangement uses TRBV4-2 and TRBJ2-7; D perhaps matches TRBD2 (5 bases). The germline V and J ends were trimmed by 4 bases and 4 bases, with 17 bases remaining between them. The CDR3 has 15 residues. Germline CDR1 and CDR2: LGHNA and YNFKEQ.

Notes on this clone: Relative to the germline gene, one junction end is altered; a read error may explain this. The chain recombines TRBV5-6 with TRBJ2-2; TRBD1 might be the D (6 bases). The CDR3 extends over 13 amino acids. The V gene's germline CDR1 is SGHDT and CDR2 YYEEEE. In DNA form, the CDR3 reads TGTGCCTGCAGGCGTAGGGGGACCGGGGAGCTGTTTTTT. Protein sequence: CACRRRGTGELFF.

This sequence joins TRBV19 and TRBJ2-3; 10 nucleotides agree with TRBD2. The CDR3 has 17 residues. The V gene's germline CDR1 is LNHDA and CDR2 SQIVND (reference sequence). Trimming took 6 bases from V and 5 from J; bases not matched to a gene: 14. CDR3 sequence: CASSPIAGGGSGDTQYF. DNA of the CDR3: TGTGCCAGTAGCCCAATAGCGGGGGGCGGTTCAGGAGATACGCAGTATTTT.

J is TRBJ1-1 and V is TRBV28; tentatively, D is TRBD1 (6 bases). The CDR3 runs 15 residues. Germline loops: CDR1 MDHEN, CDR2 SYDVKM. With 3 bases removed from V and 4 bases from J, the gap between germline ends came to 15 bases. The CDR3 reads CASSLTGRRATEAFF. CDR3 DNA: TGTGCCAGCAGTTTGACAGGAAGAAGGGCCACTGAAGCTTTCTTT.

The gene calls are TRBV19 and TRBJ2-2; 10 nucleotides align to TRBD2. The ends lost 3 bases at V and 0 bases at J; junction bases unmatched: 4. The CDR3 totals 17 residues. Germline loops: CDR1 LNHDA, CDR2 SQIVND (reference sequence). The CDR3 loop reads CASSMISGGPNTGELFF. CDR3 bases: TGTGCCAGTAGTATGATTAGCGGGGGGCCGAACACCGGGGAGCTGTTTTTT.

The genes are TRBV5-4 and TRBJ1-2; the match to TRBD1 covers 7 bases. CDR1 and CDR2 (germline): SGHNT, YYREEE (reference sequence). V shed 4 bases and J 4 bases; nucleotides not matched to a gene: 16. This CDR3 is 17 amino acids long. CDR3 residues: CASSHSDTPGQLYGYTF. As DNA, the CDR3 is TGTGCCAGCAGCCATTCCGATACCCCGGGACAGCTCTATGGCTACACCTTC.

The gene calls are TRBV6-5 and TRBJ1-1, with 9 nucleotides matching TRBD1. V was clipped by 4 bases and J by 0 bases; unmatched bases: 6. There are 16 residues in the CDR3. CDR1 is MNHEY and CDR2 is SVGAGI in the germline V gene. CDR3 DNA: TGTGCCAGCAGTTCCGGGACAGGGTCCTTGAACACTGAAGCTTTCTTT. Protein sequence: CASSSGTGSLNTEAFF.

V usage is TRBV10-3 and J usage is TRBJ1-2; D is unresolved. Looked up from germline, CDR1 is ENHRY and CDR2 is SYGVKD. V lost 2 bases and J lost 6, with 16 bases in between. The CDR3 runs 15 residues. The CDR3 region is CAISEMGGREDGYTF. The CDR3 DNA sequence: TGTGCCATCAGTGAGATGGGAGGGAGAGAGGATGGCTACACCTTC.

The V gene is TRBV19, the J gene TRBJ2-3; tentatively, D is TRBD2 (5 bases). CDR1 and CDR2 (germline): LNHDA, SQIVND (reference sequence). V lost 8 bases and J 0 bases, leaving 12 bases between the germline ends. This CDR3 region has 14 residues. The CDR3 here is CASSRGPSTDTQYF. The DNA for the CDR3 is TGTGCCAGTTCCCGAGGGCCTAGCACAGATACGCAGTATTTT.

The chain joins TRBV7-2 to TRBJ1-3; D unresolved. Germline V gene lookup returns CDR1 SGHTA and CDR2 FQGNSA. The germline V and J ends were trimmed by 5 bases and 1 base, with 12 bases remaining between them. This CDR3 is built from 15 residues. The CDR3 DNA sequence: TGTGCCAGCAGCCCCCGGACTCCTTCTGGAAACACCATATATTTT. This encodes CASSPRTPSGNTIYF.

The rearrangement links TRBV9 to TRBJ1-1; tentative D call: TRBD1 (5 bases). The CDR3 length is 14 residues. Looked up from germline, CDR1 is SGDLS and CDR2 is YYNGEE. With 4 bases removed from V and 0 bases from J, the gap between germline ends came to 10 bases. Written as DNA, the CDR3 is TGTGCCAGCAGCCCGGGGGGGTTGAACACTGAAGCTTTCTTT. Translated, it gives CASSPGGLNTEAFF.

CDR3 sequence: CSVLTGTVNTEAFF. CDR3 nucleotide sequence: TGCAGCGTCTTGACAGGAACCGTGAACACTGAAGCTTTCTTT. The chain is built from TRBV29-1 and TRBJ1-1, with D maybe TRBD1 (6 bases). V lost 6 bases and J 0 bases, leaving 14 bases between the germline ends. The CDR3 sequence is 14 residues long. CDR1 SQVTM and CDR2 ANQGSEA come from the germline V gene.

V and J are TRBV19 and TRBJ1-4; D possibly corresponds to TRBD1 (6 bases). V shed 1 base and J shed 8 bases, with 14 bases lying between them. The germline gives CDR1 LNHDA, CDR2 SQIVND (reference sequence). There are 15 residues in the CDR3. The CDR3 DNA reads as TGTGCCAGTAGTATAGTTCGGCAGGGGTGGGAAAAACTGTTTTTT. Its protein product is CASSIVRQGWEKLFF.

The rearrangement uses TRBV5-1 and TRBJ2-1, with unresolved D. Germline CDR1 SGHRS, CDR2 YFSETQ. Trimming took off 0 bases at V and 9 bases at J, with 4 bases between the two ends. The CDR3 loop spans 11 amino acids. The CDR3: CASSLAGEQFF. The CDR3 bases are TGCGCCAGCAGCTTGGCGGGTGAGCAGTTCTTC. The variable domain in full, with the rest retrieved from reference TRBV5-1 and TRBJ2-1, is KAGVTQTPRYLIKTRGQQVTLSCSPISGHRSVSWYQQTPGQGLQFLFEYFSETQRNKGNFPGRFSGRQFSNSRSEMNVSTLELGDSALYLCASSLAGEQFFGPGTRLTVL.

The chain couples TRBV5-6 to TRBJ2-6; D is perhaps TRBD1 (7 bases). The V end lost 5 bases, the J end lost 0 bases, and 9 bases lay between the germline ends. Per the germline V gene, CDR1 is SGHDT and CDR2 is YYEEEE. The length of the CDR3 is 15 residues. CDR3 sequence (DNA): TGTGCCAGCAGGCGGGACAGCTCTGGGGCCAACGTCCTGACTTTC. Protein product: CASRRDSSGANVLTF.

V gene TRBV19 combines with J gene TRBJ2-1; 7 bases are a match to TRBD1. Germline CDR1 LNHDA, CDR2 SQIVND (reference sequence). Trimming removed 0 bases from V and 3 bases from J; junction bases left unmatched: 2. CDR3 length equals 15 residues. The chain's CDR3 is CASSIEGQYYNEQFF. The CDR3 nucleotides are TGTGCCAGTAGTATAGAGGGACAGTACTACAATGAGCAGTTCTTC.